The 13 T cell receptor beta chains below all came from one sample that was sequenced in a study of response to subunit inactivated influenza vaccine. TCRdb recomputed calls from the RT-PCR reads with MiXCR, one row per CDR3 protein. The table includes about 780,000 distinct CDR3 sequences, roughly 18% detected once. Sequencing was performed on PBMCs from blood, taken approximately 5 days after vaccination. The receptors were sampled from a man aged 50-60 years who received an inactivated influenza vaccine.

In this sample, this clonotype turned up a few times. This chain joins TRBV11-2 and TRBJ2-5; 13 bases are shared with TRBD2. The CDR3 is 19 amino acids. J lost 2 bases, V lost 5 bases, and 14 bases had no gene match. Germline V CDR1 and CDR2: SGHAT, FQNNGV. The CDR3 is CASSTSPGLAGWRQETQYF. In nucleotides, the CDR3 is TGTGCCAGCAGCACATCTCCGGGACTAGCGGGGTGGAGGCAAGAGACCCAGTACTTC. Combining the CDR3 with reference TRBV11-2 and TRBJ2-5 gives the whole variable domain EAGVAQSPRYKIIEKRQSVAFWCNPISGHATLYWYQQILGQGPKLLIQFQNNGVVDDSQLPKDRFSAERLKGVDSTLKIQPAKLEDSAVYLCASSTSPGLAGWRQETQYFGPGTRLLVL.

The chain couples TRBV4-1 to TRBJ2-7, with D uncertain. CDR1 MGHRA and CDR2 YSYEKL come from the germline V gene. CDR3 length: 14 residues. V gave up 4 bases and J gave up 5 bases, with 15 bases separating them. CDR3 in DNA: TGCGCCAGCAGCCCTCAAGGGCCCAAAGACGAGCAGTACTTC. This sequence encodes CASSPQGPKDEQYF.

This clonotype occurred many times. The J gene is TRBJ2-7, the V gene TRBV20-1; tentative D call: TRBD1 (5 bases). V was clipped by 5 bases and J by 6 bases, with 8 bases between them. CDR3 size: 10 residues. Germline V CDR1 and CDR2: DFQATT, SNEGSKA (reference sequence). The CDR3 sequence is CSAGASEQYF. The CDR3 DNA is TGCAGTGCTGGGGCAAGCGAGCAGTACTTC.

The rearrangement uses TRBV9 and TRBJ1-1; weak D call: TRBD1 (6 bases). The germline V gene encodes CDR1 SGDLS and CDR2 YYNGEE. Trimming took 2 bases from V and 7 from J, leaving 15 bases between them. This CDR3 has 14 amino acids. Written as DNA, the CDR3 is TGTGCCAGCAGCGTCGCAGGGGAGATTGGTGAAGCTTTCTTT. This gives the protein CASSVAGEIGEAFF.

This clonotype was counted a few times. This chain uses TRBV28 with TRBJ1-5; D remains unclear. The CDR3 runs to 15 residues. Germline values: CDR1 MDHEN, CDR2 SYDVKM. Between the trimmed V and J ends, which lost 5 bases and 0 bases, there was a span of 11 bases. CDR3 bases: TGTGCCAGCAGTGGAGTGGCGTATAGCAATCAGCCCCAGCATTTT. Amino acid sequence: CASSGVAYSNQPQHF.

In this sample, this clonotype turned up many times. The chain employs TRBV10-3 and TRBJ2-7; 11 positions agree with TRBD1. The V and J ends lost 6 bases and 4 bases, in that order; junction bases with no gene match: 8. The CDR3 extends over 15 amino acids. Germline CDR1 and CDR2: ENHRY and SYGVKD. Here the CDR3 reads CAISAPGQGGYEQYF. As DNA, the CDR3 is TGTGCCATCAGCGCACCGGGACAGGGGGGATACGAGCAGTACTTC.

The genes are TRBV5-1 and TRBJ2-1; 13 nucleotides match TRBD2. V gave up 7 bases and J gave up 9 bases; unmatched junction bases: 10. Germline CDR1 is SGHRS and CDR2 is YFSETQ. This CDR3 region has 15 residues. The CDR3 DNA follows: TGCGCCAGCCATCAGGGACTAGCGGGACAGGGTGAGCAGTTCTTC. It specifies CASHQGLAGQGEQFF.

This clonotype was seen ten or more times. The genes are TRBV6-2 or TRBV6-3 and TRBJ1-1; perhaps TRBD1 as D (5 bases). Between the trimmed V and J ends, which lost 2 bases and 0 bases, there was a span of 25 bases. CDR1 and CDR2 from the germline V gene are MNHEY and SVGEGT. CDR3 size: 20 residues. CDR3 in amino acids: CASSYQPREGLGALNTEAFF. DNA of the CDR3: TGTGCCAGCAGTTACCAACCCCGGGAAGGCCTCGGGGCCCTGAACACTGAAGCTTTCTTT.

This clonotype showed up just a few times. This chain uses TRBV6-5 with TRBJ1-5; D gene uncertain. V lost 2 bases, J lost 2 bases, and 7 bases lay in between. The CDR3 covers 14 residues. Germline CDR1 is MNHEY and CDR2 is SVGAGI. CDR3 in amino acids: CASSYREGNQPQHF. The CDR3 DNA follows: TGTGCCAGCAGTTACAGGGAGGGCAATCAGCCCCAGCATTTT.

This clonotype was observed a handful of times. The J gene is TRBJ2-7, the V gene TRBV20-1, with 10 nucleotides matching TRBD2. V lost 2 bases and J lost 4; bases outside the gene matches: 11. The germline gives CDR1 DFQATT, CDR2 SNEGSKA (reference sequence). The CDR3 runs 16 residues. The CDR3 region is CSARRSGLATFYEQYF. In DNA form, the CDR3 reads TGCAGTGCTAGACGCTCGGGACTAGCGACGTTTTACGAGCAGTACTTC.

The chain couples TRBV5-1 to TRBJ2-3; TRBD2 aligns across 7 bases. The germline V gene encodes CDR1 SGHRS and CDR2 YFSETQ. The CDR3 is 16 amino acids. Unmatched junction bases numbered 6, after V lost 0 bases and J lost 2 bases. This chain's CDR3 is CASSLAPGLLTDTQYF. The CDR3 DNA reads TGCGCCAGCAGCTTGGCCCCGGGACTACTCACAGATACGCAGTATTTT.

This clonotype has at least ten counts. The chain is built from TRBV10-3 and TRBJ2-3, with 8 bases identical to TRBD1. The CDR3 sequence is 14 residues long. The ends lost 8 bases at V and 4 bases at J; junction bases unmatched: 8. CDR1 ENHRY and CDR2 SYGVKD come from the germline V gene. In DNA, the CDR3 is TGTGCCATCCGGGCGCAGGGGGCGTCAGATACGCAGTATTTT. The encoded protein is CAIRAQGASDTQYF.

The J gene is TRBJ1-5, the V gene TRBV12-3 or TRBV12-4, with a weak D call TRBD1 (5 bases). CDR3 length equals 13 residues. Deletions cut 2 bases from V and 7 bases from J, with 9 bases between. CDR3 coding DNA: TGTGCCAGCAGTTTATCAGGGATACAGCCCCAGCATTTT. Its translation: CASSLSGIQPQHF.